The 21 T cell receptor beta chains below were found in one sample sequenced in a study of identifying expanded T cells in peripheral blood (dated by TCRdb to between 2018 and 2020). Library preparation employed the immunoSEQ multiplex PCR assay. The table was pulled from immuneACCESS by TCRdb, which kept in-frame rearrangements only. Such tables lose some clones; where checked, under half of the loss comes from unresolved V genes, and the rest has no known cause. The sample includes under 95,000 clones, with about nine tenths observed a single time. The ten biggest clones cover around 2.8% of the sample. Sequencing input: blood. Receptor source: a person aged 18-70 years in good health.

The chain carries TRBV21-1 and TRBJ2-7; the DNA was not used to check the table's D call, TRBD1. TRBV21-1 is a known pseudogene. There are 16 residues in the CDR3. CDR3 sequence: CASSWGRGCISYEQYF. Here the CDR3 DNA reads TGTGCCAGCAGCTGGGGCAGGGGGTGTATTTCCTACGAGCAGTACTTC.

This clone has just a few counts. The V gene is TRBV2, the J gene TRBJ2-1, with 9 bases aligning to TRBD1. The CDR3 spans 14 residues. Trimming cost V 5 bases and J 9 bases; bases outside gene matches: 8. Germline V gene lookup returns CDR1 SNHLY and CDR2 FYNNEI. CDR3: CASSTGGASGEQFF. DNA of the CDR3: TGTGCCAGCAGTACAGGGGGCGCGTCTGGTGAGCAGTTCTTC.

This chain links TRBV28 with TRBJ1-5; 8 positions match TRBD1. Trimming cost V 5 bases and J 7 bases; bases outside gene matches: 13. The CDR3 consists of 16 residues. CDR1 is MDHEN and CDR2 is SYDVKM in the germline V gene. In DNA, the CDR3 is TGTGCCAGCAGTGAGAAGACGTGGACAGGGAGGCAGCCCCAGCATTTT. This translates into CASSEKTWTGRQPQHF.

The chain has TRBV6-1 and TRBJ1-3, with D possibly being TRBD1 (5 bases). Germline lookup yields CDR1 MNHNS and CDR2 SASEGT. V lost 4 bases, J lost 0 bases, and 10 bases lay in between. The CDR3 spans 15 residues. The CDR3 sequence: CASSVDTNSGNTIYF. The CDR3 DNA reads TGTGCCAGCAGTGTGGACACGAACTCTGGAAACACCATATATTTT.

The chain links TRBV11-2 to TRBJ1-2; 8 positions match TRBD1. Trimming removed 6 bases from V and 4 bases from J; junction bases left unmatched: 7. Germline values: CDR1 SGHAT, CDR2 FQNNGV. The CDR3 is made up of 14 amino acids. CDR3 sequence: CASSSDRESYGYTF. CDR3 sequence (DNA): TGTGCCAGCAGTTCGGACAGGGAGTCCTATGGCTACACCTTC.

This clone was seen just once. The chain recombines TRBV28 with TRBJ2-7; 8 bases fit TRBD2. The CDR3 sequence is 17 residues long. Germline CDR1 reads MDHEN; CDR2 reads SYDVKM. V was pared by 5 bases and J by 8 bases, with 20 bases of the junction left unmatched. In nucleotides, the CDR3 is TGTGCCAGCAGTACTCCTCGAGGTGCGGGAGGCCTTTTGAAGCAGTACTTC. It yields the protein CASSTPRGAGGLLKQYF.

The chain couples TRBV4-3 to TRBJ2-1; 10 nucleotides line up with TRBD2. Germline V gene data show CDR1 as LGHNA and CDR2 as YSLEER. This CDR3 region has 17 residues. V was pared by 3 bases and J by 7 bases, with 12 bases of the junction left unmatched. The CDR3 sequence is CASSQALLAGKNNEQFF. The CDR3 nucleotides are TGCGCCAGCAGCCAGGCCTTACTAGCGGGAAAGAATAATGAGCAGTTCTTC.

This chain uses TRBV7-2 with TRBJ2-1; D unclear. The CDR3 is 16 amino acids. CDR1 is SGHTA, CDR2 FQGNSA, per germline. Between the trimmed V and J ends, which lost 6 bases and 9 bases, there was a span of 24 bases. In DNA, the CDR3 is TGTGCCAGCAGGAGCCTCTACGCAGTGGCTCGTAGTGAGCAGTTCTTC. This codes for CASRSLYAVARSEQFF.

For the CDR3, the DNA is TGCAGCGTTGAAGATTATCTGGACAGCCCTAGCACAGATACGCAGTATTTT. Encoded protein: CSVEDYLDSPSTDTQYF. The rearrangement joins TRBV29-1 to TRBJ2-3; D is possibly TRBD1 (6 bases). The germline gives CDR1 SQVTM, CDR2 ANQGSEA. The CDR3 spans 17 residues. Trimming pared 0 bases from V and 0 bases from J, leaving 16 bases between.

The chain carries TRBV15 and TRBJ2-1; 7 nucleotides match TRBD2. CDR1 is LNHNV, CDR2 YYDKDF, per germline (reference sequence). CDR3 size: 16 residues. Unmatched junction bases numbered 4, after V lost 2 bases and J lost 0 bases. CDR3 DNA sequence: TGTGCCACCAGCAGAAAGCGGGATCGCTCCTACAATGAGCAGTTCTTC. Translating gives CATSRKRDRSYNEQFF.

The chain employs TRBV9 and TRBJ2-1, with D possibly being TRBD1 (6 bases). The V gene lost 0 bases and the J gene lost 4 bases, with 14 bases spanning the gap. CDR1 and CDR2 from the germline V gene are SGDLS and YYNGEE. The CDR3 covers 16 residues. The CDR3 region has the DNA TGTGCCAGCAGCGTAGGTGCTGGGGGCTTTTACAATGAGCAGTTCTTC. This codes for CASSVGAGGFYNEQFF.

This sequence joins TRBV19 and TRBJ2-7; TRBD2 aligns across 9 bases. V lost 5 bases, J lost 4 bases, and 6 bases stayed unmatched. Germline V gene sequence: CDR1 LNHDA, CDR2 SQIVND (reference sequence). CDR3 size: 14 residues. CDR3 bases: TGTGCCAGTAGTCCCGGGACTAGCCTATACGAGCAGTACTTC. It translates to CASSPGTSLYEQYF. The full variable domain, with the rest looked up from reference TRBV19 and TRBJ2-7, is DGGITQSPKYLFRKEGQNVTLSCEQNLNHDAMYWYRQDPGQGLRLIYYSQIVNDFQKGDIAEGYSVSREKKESFPLTVTSAQKNPTAFYLCASSPGTSLYEQYFGPGTRLTVT.

The table lists this clone with a count of one. The chain employs TRBV29-1 and TRBJ1-2, with 10 positions matching TRBD1. Per the germline V gene, CDR1 is SQVTM and CDR2 is ANQGSEA. J gave up 10 bases and V 3 bases, and 8 bases lay outside the gene matches. CDR3 size: 13 residues. The CDR3 protein is CSVEGQGRLAYTF. The CDR3 nucleotides read TGCAGCGTTGAGGGACAGGGGCGTTTGGCCTACACCTTC.

The chain is built from TRBV27 and TRBJ2-2; maybe TRBD1 (6 bases). The CDR3 has 14 residues. CDR1 is MNHEY, CDR2 SMNVEV, per germline (reference sequence). Between the trimmed V and J ends, which lost 6 bases and 1 base, there was a span of 9 bases. The CDR3 region is CASRLTGNTGELFF. The CDR3 DNA sequence: TGTGCCAGCAGGTTGACAGGGAACACCGGGGAGCTGTTTTTT.

The chain has TRBV10-1 and TRBJ1-1; D uncertain. The V gene's germline CDR1 is WNHNN and CDR2 SYGVQD (reference sequence). V dropped 0 bases and J dropped 0 bases, with 8 bases sitting between them. This CDR3 contains 15 residues. CDR3 coding DNA: TGCGCCAGCAGTGAGTCGGGCTCAATGAACACTGAAGCTTTCTTT. This codes for CASSESGSMNTEAFF.

This chain uses TRBV25-1 with TRBJ1-4, with D maybe TRBD1 (5 bases). The CDR3 runs to 14 residues. CDR1 and CDR2 (germline): MGHDK, SYGVNS. Trimming stripped 3 bases from V and 2 bases from J, with 7 bases between. Written as DNA, the CDR3 is TGTGCCAGCAGTGATCCAGGGACTAATGAAAAACTGTTTTTT. It encodes CASSDPGTNEKLFF.

The V and J genes are TRBV7-9 and TRBJ2-7; unclear D gene. This CDR3 is 15 amino acids long. In germline, CDR1 is SEHNR, CDR2 FQNEAQ (reference sequence). The V and J ends lost 0 bases and 1 base respectively, with 10 bases between them. DNA of the CDR3: TGTGCCAGCAGCTTAGCGATCGGCTTGTCCTACGAGCAGTACTTC. It is translated as CASSLAIGLSYEQYF.

This chain joins TRBV4-1 and TRBJ1-4; 8 nucleotides line up with TRBD1. The length of the CDR3 is 14 residues. The junction had 6 bases not matched to a gene; V was cut back by 6 bases and J by 6 bases. Germline lookup yields CDR1 MGHRA and CDR2 YSYEKL. This CDR3 is CASSYRGEDEKLFF. The CDR3 nucleotides are TGCGCCAGCAGTTACAGGGGGGAGGATGAAAAACTGTTTTTT.

V usage is TRBV11-2 and J usage is TRBJ2-7; no clear D gene. V lost 2 bases, J lost 4 bases, and 12 bases lay in between. Germline lookup yields CDR1 SGHAT and CDR2 FQNNGV. CDR3 length equals 14 residues. The DNA for the CDR3 is TGTGCCAGCAGCTTAAGCGCGACTGGTTACGAGCAGTACTTC. Translation gives CASSLSATGYEQYF.

V usage is TRBV5-1 and J usage is TRBJ1-1, with D possibly matching TRBD1 (6 bases). V was shortened by 4 bases and J by 0 bases, with 10 bases between the two germline ends. This CDR3 contains 14 residues. Germline V gene data show CDR1 as SGHRS and CDR2 as YFSETQ. As DNA, the CDR3 is TGCGCCAGCAGCCAAACAGGGATGAACACTGAAGCTTTCTTT. Translated, it gives CASSQTGMNTEAFF. Complete variable domain (other parts from reference TRBV5-1 and TRBJ1-1): KAGVTQTPRYLIKTRGQQVTLSCSPISGHRSVSWYQQTPGQGLQFLFEYFSETQRNKGNFPGRFSGRQFSNSRSEMNVSTLELGDSALYLCASSQTGMNTEAFFGQGTRLTVV.

The chain couples TRBV18 to TRBJ1-2, with D possibly matching TRBD1 (5 bases). V lost 3 bases to trimming and J lost 3 bases, with 14 bases between them. From germline, CDR1 is KGHSH and CDR2 LQKENI. This CDR3 comprises 15 residues. The CDR3 loop reads CASSPVAGGDYGYTF. The CDR3, as DNA: TGTGCCAGCTCACCGGTTGCAGGAGGGGACTATGGCTACACCTTC.